The clone carrying this TCR beta chain was observed a single time. CDR1 is MNHEY, CDR2 SMNVEV, per germline (reference sequence). The V and J ends lost 5 bases and 6 bases respectively, with 8 bases between them. This CDR3 comprises 11 residues. Individuals having autoimmune disease history or systemic immunosuppression were not enrolled. The entry originates in a study of OX40 agonist ivuxolimab in advanced cancers. Study details: Ivuxolimab, which patients received intravenously every 2 weeks, was dosed at 0.01 to 10 mg/kg.

Sequencing used immunoSEQ multiplex PCR; TCRdb keeps in-frame clones, though not all of them. The sample holds 13,000 to 15,000 clones, about 77% seen once. The receptor comes from an adult with an advanced solid tumor such as melanoma, head and neck, liver or kidney cancer. Sequenced material: CD4+ or CD8+ T cells sorted from blood, taken in a trial of the OX40 agonist ivuxolimab. This chain joins TRBV27 and TRBJ2-7, with D perhaps matching TRBD2 (5 bases). In DNA form, the CDR3 reads TGTGCCAGCAGTGGAGCGGTCGAGCAGTACTTC. Translated: CASSGAVEQYF.